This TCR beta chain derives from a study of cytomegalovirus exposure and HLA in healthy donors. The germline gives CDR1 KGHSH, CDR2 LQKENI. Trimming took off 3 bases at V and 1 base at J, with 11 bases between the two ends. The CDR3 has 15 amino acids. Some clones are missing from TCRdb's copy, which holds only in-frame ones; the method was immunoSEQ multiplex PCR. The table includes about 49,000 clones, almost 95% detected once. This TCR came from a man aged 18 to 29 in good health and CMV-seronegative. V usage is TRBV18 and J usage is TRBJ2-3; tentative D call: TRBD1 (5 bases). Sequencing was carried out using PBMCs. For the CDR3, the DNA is TGTGCCAGCTCACCTTTAGGGGCCCGCACAGATACGCAGTATTTT. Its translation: CASSPLGARTDTQYF.